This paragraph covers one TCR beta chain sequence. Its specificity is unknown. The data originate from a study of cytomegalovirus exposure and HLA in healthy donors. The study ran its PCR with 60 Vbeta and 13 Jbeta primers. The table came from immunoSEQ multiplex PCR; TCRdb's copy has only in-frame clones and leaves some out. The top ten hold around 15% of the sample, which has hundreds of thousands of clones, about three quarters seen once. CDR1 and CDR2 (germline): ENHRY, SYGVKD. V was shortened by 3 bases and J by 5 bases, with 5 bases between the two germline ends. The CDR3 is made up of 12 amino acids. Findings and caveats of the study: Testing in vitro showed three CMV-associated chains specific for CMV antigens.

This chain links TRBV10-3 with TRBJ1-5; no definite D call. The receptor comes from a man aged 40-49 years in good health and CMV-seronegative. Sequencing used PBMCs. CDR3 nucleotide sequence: TGTGCCATCAGTGATTCCTATCAGCCCCAGCATTTT. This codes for CAISDSYQPQHF.